Listed below are T cell receptor beta chains from one sample, sequenced in a study of T cell repertoires in cytomegalovirus infection. TCRdb called the reads again in MiXCR, with one record for every CDR3 protein. Of around 230,000 distinct CDR3 sequences in the sample, 6.5% are singletons; the top ten hold about 6.5%. Sample: PBMCs. These receptor sequences come from a human donor in good health (CMV status not recorded). Some clones in this sample may be carry-over from other donors' samples. CDR3s include the opening cysteine and the closing phenylalanine or tryptophan. D genes are given only for firm matches. A row's size may be missing; if present it is once, few, many or a size class.

J: TRBJ2-2; size: -; D: TRBD1; V: TRBV7-3; DNA: TGTGCCAGCAGCAAGTTAAGGTGGACAGGGGGCACCACCGGGGAGCTGTTTTTT; CDR3: CASSKLRWTGGTTGELFF
J: TRBJ1-6; size: many; D: TRBD1; V: TRBV12-3/TRBV12-4; DNA: TGTGCCAGCAGACAACAGGGGGCTAGTAATTCACCCCTCCACTTT; CDR3: CASRQQGASNSPLHF
J: TRBJ2-2; size: -; D: -; V: TRBV2; DNA: TGTGCCAGCAGCCGAACAGAAACCGGGGAGCTGTTTTTT; CDR3: CASSRTETGELFF
J: TRBJ2-3; size: many; D: TRBD2; V: TRBV20-1; DNA: TGCAGTGCCTTCAACCGCCTAGCGGGGCGCACAGATACGCAGTATTTT; CDR3: CSAFNRLAGRTDTQYF
J: TRBJ2-1; size: -; D: -; V: TRBV6-2/TRBV6-3; DNA: TGTGCCAGCAGCCCAAGGAGACGCAATGAGCAGTTCTTC; CDR3: CASSPRRRNEQFF
J: TRBJ2-2; size: many; D: -; V: TRBV7-2; DNA: TGTGCCAGCAGCGTGAATAGGGGAGGACAGTCCACCGGGGAGCTGTTTTTT; CDR3: CASSVNRGGQSTGELFF
J: TRBJ2-7; size: few; D: -; V: TRBV10-3; DNA: TGTGCCATCAGTGGCCTTGACGGGCAGGCCTTATCCTACGAGCAGTACTTC; CDR3: CAISGLDGQALSYEQYF
J: TRBJ2-5; size: many; D: -; V: TRBV29-1; DNA: TGCAGCGTTCCTAGTAAGGAGTCCCAGTACTTC; CDR3: CSVPSKESQYF
J: TRBJ2-1; size: many; D: TRBD2; V: TRBV15; DNA: TGTGCCACCAGCGGGAGAACTAGCGGGGCTTTACCATACAATGAGCAGTTCTTC; CDR3: CATSGRTSGALPYNEQFF
J: TRBJ1-2; size: many; D: -; V: TRBV12-3/TRBV12-4; DNA: TGTGCCAGCAAACGAGGCAACTATGGCTACACCTTC; CDR3: CASKRGNYGYTF
J: TRBJ2-5; size: many; D: TRBD2; V: TRBV7-2; DNA: TGTGCCAGCAGCTTTAGCGGGGGGGCAGGAGAGACCCAGTACTTC; CDR3: CASSFSGGAGETQYF
J: TRBJ2-7; size: many; D: TRBD2; V: TRBV20-1; DNA: TGCAGTGCTTTTGCCCGACGGACTAGCGGGATCTTCTCCTACGAGCAGTACTTC; CDR3: CSAFARRTSGIFSYEQYF
J: TRBJ2-7; size: many; D: TRBD1; V: TRBV6-6; DNA: TGTGCCAGCCGACTCAGGACAGGGATCAACGAGCAGTACTTC; CDR3: CASRLRTGINEQYF
J: TRBJ1-1; size: few; D: TRBD1; V: TRBV7-6; DNA: TGTGCCAGCAGCGACTACAGGGGATCCACTGAAGCTTTCTTT; CDR3: CASSDYRGSTEAFF
J: TRBJ1-5; size: many; D: -; V: TRBV27; DNA: TGTGCCAGCAGCCTCCGGTGGGCGGGCGGCAATCAGCCCCAGCATTTT; CDR3: CASSLRWAGGNQPQHF
J: TRBJ1-3; size: -; D: TRBD1; V: TRBV12-3/TRBV12-4; DNA: TGTGCCAGCAGCCCTAGGGACAGCTTTCTCTCTGGAAACACCATATATTTT; CDR3: CASSPRDSFLSGNTIYF
J: TRBJ1-1; size: many; D: TRBD1; V: TRBV19; DNA: TGTGCCAGTAGGGGGACAGGCAGGAACACTGAAGCTTTCTTT; CDR3: CASRGTGRNTEAFF
J: TRBJ2-4; size: many; D: TRBD1; V: TRBV20-1; DNA: TGCAGTGCTCCCGGGACAGGGCTTGCCAAAAACATTCAGTACTTC; CDR3: CSAPGTGLAKNIQYF
J: TRBJ1-1; size: many; D: -; V: TRBV7-2; DNA: TGTGCCAGCAGTAGGAGGTCAGGGACCCTCGGGATCACTGAAGCTTTCTTT; CDR3: CASSRRSGTLGITEAFF
J: TRBJ2-4; size: many; D: TRBD2; V: TRBV7-2; DNA: TGTGCCAGCAGCTCTGGGGGGGGGGTGGGGGGATCCAAAAACATTCAGTACTTC; CDR3: CASSSGGGVGGSKNIQYF
J: TRBJ2-1; size: few; D: -; V: TRBV6-6; DNA: TGTGCCAGCCTTCGGGGTTCCTCTTACAATGAGCAGTTCTTC; CDR3: CASLRGSSYNEQFF
J: TRBJ1-3; size: few; D: -; V: TRBV7-3; DNA: TGTGCCAGCAGCTTAACGACAGGCGCTGGAAACACCATATATTTT; CDR3: CASSLTTGAGNTIYF
J: TRBJ2-2; size: few; D: TRBD2; V: TRBV28; DNA: TGTGCCAGCCTCGAGAGCGGGGCAAAAAATGGGGGAACCGGGGAGCTGTTTTTT; CDR3: CASLESGAKNGGTGELFF
J: TRBJ1-5; size: many; D: -; V: TRBV12-3/TRBV12-4; DNA: TGTGCCAGCAGTTTAGGAGCGGAGAAGCCCCAGCATTTT; CDR3: CASSLGAEKPQHF
J: TRBJ1-2; size: many; D: -; V: TRBV10-3; DNA: TGTGCCATCAGTGAGTCGCCAGAGATAGGCTACACCTTC; CDR3: CAISESPEIGYTF
J: TRBJ2-3; size: many; D: TRBD2; V: TRBV24-1; DNA: TGTGCCACCAGTGACAGGAAGCGGGGGCAACTCACAGATACGCAGTATTTT; CDR3: CATSDRKRGQLTDTQYF
J: TRBJ2-2; size: many; D: TRBD1; V: TRBV11-3; DNA: TGTGCCAGCAGCCTAGGGGACAGGGCGGCCGGGGAGCTGTTTTTT; CDR3: CASSLGDRAAGELFF
J: TRBJ2-7; size: many; D: TRBD1; V: TRBV19; DNA: TGTGCCAGTAGCGGGACAGTATACGCCTACGAGCAGTACTTC; CDR3: CASSGTVYAYEQYF
J: TRBJ2-7; size: -; D: -; V: TRBV28; DNA: TGTGCCAGCAGTTTAAAGAAGGGGTTTGCCTACGAGCAGTACTTC; CDR3: CASSLKKGFAYEQYF